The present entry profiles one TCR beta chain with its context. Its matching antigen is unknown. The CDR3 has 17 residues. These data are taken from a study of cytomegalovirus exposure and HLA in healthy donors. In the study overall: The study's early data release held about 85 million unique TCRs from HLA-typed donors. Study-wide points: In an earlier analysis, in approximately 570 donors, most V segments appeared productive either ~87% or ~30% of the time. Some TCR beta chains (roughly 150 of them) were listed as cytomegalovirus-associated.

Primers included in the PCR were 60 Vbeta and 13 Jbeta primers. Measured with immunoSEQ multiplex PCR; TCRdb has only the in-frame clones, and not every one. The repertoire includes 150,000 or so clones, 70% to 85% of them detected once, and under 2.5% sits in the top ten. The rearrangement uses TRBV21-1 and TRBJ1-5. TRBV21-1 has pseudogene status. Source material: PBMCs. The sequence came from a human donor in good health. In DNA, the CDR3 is TGTGCCAGCAGCAAAGGGAGCGGGGGCGCGAGCAATCAGCCCCAGCATTTT. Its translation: CASSKGSGGASNQPQHF.